Presented here are 8 T cell receptor beta chains from one specimen sequenced in a study of a mutant IDH1 vaccine in newly diagnosed glioma. Indicated time point: week 35, safety follow-up. Each dose of the vaccine consisted of 300 ug of mutant IDH1 20-mer peptide, with topical imiquimod. Which antigens these TCRs recognize remains unknown. TCRdb's copy holds only in-frame clones and misses some; the assay was immunoSEQ multiplex PCR. The table includes roughly 25,000 clones, approximately 82% detected once. Here the sequenced sample was PBMCs, taken from a glioma patient whose treatment included an IDH1 peptide vaccine. Receptors originate from a man aged 30-40 years with glioma.

Notes on this clone: Because the CDR3 is missing its conserved closing phenylalanine or tryptophan, this is likely a read error. The DNA of the CDR3 is TGTGCCAGTAGTATAGTGGCCGGGGTTGAAGCTTTCTCT. As protein: CASSIVAGVEAFS. The chain has TRBV19 and TRBJ1-1; D unresolved. The CDR3 has 13 amino acids. The germline V gene has CDR1 LNHDA and CDR2 SQIVND (reference sequence). V was shortened by 1 base and J by 7 bases, with 10 bases between the two germline ends.

The chain couples TRBV7-9 to TRBJ2-7; TRBD1 matches 11 bases. The CDR3 is 14 residues long. Looked up from germline, CDR1 is SEHNR and CDR2 is FQNEAQ (reference sequence). V was clipped by 5 bases and J by 5 bases; unmatched bases: 5. CDR3 amino acids: CASSPGQGGNEQYF. CDR3 nucleotide sequence: TGTGCCAGCAGCCCGGGACAGGGGGGCAACGAGCAGTACTTC.

The V gene is TRBV4-3, the J gene TRBJ2-7; no clear D gene. The CDR3 runs 15 residues. V lost 2 bases and J lost 6, with 17 bases in between. CDR1 LGHNA and CDR2 YSLEER come from the germline V gene. CDR3 DNA: TGCGCCAGCAGCCAAAGGAAGCTTTCCCGCTTCGAGCAGTACTTC. Translated: CASSQRKLSRFEQYF.

This clone was seen only a few times. J is TRBJ2-1 and V is TRBV5-6; no reliable D call. Germline values: CDR1 SGHDT, CDR2 YYEEEE. CDR3 size: 12 residues. V lost 0 bases and J lost 5, with 3 bases in between. Here the CDR3 reads CASSLGDNEQFF. The CDR3 DNA reads TGTGCCAGCAGCTTGGGGGACAATGAGCAGTTCTTC.

The rearrangement links TRBV5-6 to TRBJ2-7, with a weak D call TRBD2 (8 bases). The CDR3 covers 19 residues. CDR1 and CDR2 from the germline V gene are SGHDT and YYEEEE. Trimming removed 6 bases at V and 3 bases at J, with 31 bases between. CDR3 in DNA: TGTGCCAGCAACCCCTACGGGGGGGATCCGGGACAGCAGAACTACGAGCAGTACTTC. Translating it yields CASNPYGGDPGQQNYEQYF. Looking up the rest from reference TRBV5-6 and TRBJ2-7 gives the full variable domain: DAGVTQSPTHLIKTRGQQVTLRCSPKSGHDTVSWYQQALGQGPQFIFQYYEEEERQRGNFPDRFSGHQFPNYSSELNVNALLLGDSALYLCASNPYGGDPGQQNYEQYFGPGTRLTVT.

This clone was seen a single time. V gene TRBV4-1 combines with J gene TRBJ1-1; 9 positions match TRBD1. The germline gives CDR1 MGHRA, CDR2 YSYEKL. Germline trimming cut 3 bases from V and 3 bases from J; bases unmatched to any gene: 8. This CDR3 contains 16 residues. The CDR3 DNA reads as TGCGCCAGCAGCCAGCCTCGAACAGGGGGCGACACTGAAGCTTTCTTT. It is translated as CASSQPRTGGDTEAFF.

The chain is built from TRBV5-6 and TRBJ1-1; tentative D call: TRBD1 (5 bases). The V end was cut by 4 bases, the J end by 1 base, with 17 bases between. The CDR3 runs 16 residues. Germline lookup yields CDR1 SGHDT and CDR2 YYEEEE. The CDR3 loop reads CASSLTAPGPNTEAFF. The CDR3 DNA reads TGTGCCAGCAGCCTGACGGCCCCGGGGCCGAACACTGAAGCTTTCTTT. Looking up the rest from reference TRBV5-6 and TRBJ1-1 gives the full variable domain: DAGVTQSPTHLIKTRGQQVTLRCSPKSGHDTVSWYQQALGQGPQFIFQYYEEEERQRGNFPDRFSGHQFPNYSSELNVNALLLGDSALYLCASSLTAPGPNTEAFFGQGTRLTVV.

The J gene is TRBJ2-7, the V gene TRBV5-6; no clear D gene. There are 14 residues in the CDR3. Trimming took off 7 bases at V and 0 bases at J, with 14 bases between the two ends. CDR1 and CDR2 from the germline V gene are SGHDT and YYEEEE. In nucleotides, the CDR3 is TGTGCCAGCTATGGGCCCCGAAGCTCCTACGAGCAGTACTTC. Translation gives CASYGPRSSYEQYF.